This section outlines one T cell receptor (beta chain) sequence together with its context. What this receptor recognizes is not known. Base-call qualities are not available, and no considerably larger clone is one nucleotide away. This specimen belongs to a study of shared clonotypes between healthy human individuals (dated by TCRdb to the early 2020s). Broadly, across the study: Three men and two women, aged 18 to 49 years, made up the cohort. For each donor, CD4 naive and CD4 memory were each run on three plates, CD8 naive on two plates, and CD8 memory on one plate. The study deeply sequenced blood TCR repertoires of about five healthy adults to estimate repertoire size and the extent of clonotype sharing between individuals. Different laboratories and diverse techniques were used to prepare libraries and sequence TCR repertoires, to increase sequencing depth and limit assay-specific biases. Between about 0.85 and 9.5 billion PBMCs per donor were obtained by leukapheresis. What the study reported, not specific to this receptor: When a handful of donors were compared, the shared fraction of clonotypes was about 5% for naive CD4, approximately 3.3% for naive CD8, about 2.4% for memory CD4, and 0.4% for memory CD8. Based on pairwise subsampling, the degree of clonotype sharing among donors was expected to be affected by sequencing depth. Compared with non-shared clonotypes, the clonotypes found in all four sorted-subset donors had higher generation probabilities. Only blood was sampled, and tissue TCR repertoires likely differ from those in blood. Because the study included only a small number of donors, the genetic and exposure-history diversity represented was limited. Rarefaction of sorted-subset datasets indicated incomplete sequencing despite the large sequencing depth. Naive subsets generally had larger estimated clonotype richness than memory subsets.

Using the deep immunoSEQ assay, multiplex PCR amplified TCR CDR3 regions from genomic DNA. Extracted genomic DNA from each cell subset was spread evenly across all wells of several immunoSEQ 96-well plates, with each plate serving as a replicate. For sorted subsets, around 200 ng genomic DNA, equal to 30,000 or so T cell genomes, was loaded into each replicate PCR. Purified libraries were measured with a Qubit 3.0 fluorometer, size-checked on a Bioanalyzer 2100, and measured again with the KAPA Library Quantification kit. Every immunoSEQ 96-well plate was sequenced on a separate single-read 150-cycle Illumina NextSeq 550 flow cell. In the source study's methods: The immunoSEQ output contained only junctional sequences without quality scores, so filtering could not match that applied to full-length reads. To assign V/J genes and CDR3, sequences were annotated using PyIR, a Python wrapper for IgBLAST v1.9, with IMGT germline references. Reads with weak V/J assignments (E-value above 1e-6), missing CDR3, stop codons, out-of-frame junctions, or ambiguous translated residues were removed. V3J clonotypes were defined by identical inferred V gene, J gene, and CDR3 amino acid sequence. Percentage overlap between repertoires was calculated by dividing the number of shared unique clonotypes by the size of the smaller repertoire. Richness of each repertoire was evaluated using RTK rarefaction, the Chao1 estimator, and Recon v2.1 estimates of unobserved clonotypes. Generation probabilities were computed with OLGA for all TCRbeta clonotypes obtained by the gDNA method from several donors. TCRdb holds this immuneACCESS table with in-frame rearrangements only. Some clones are missing; in checked studies, unresolved V genes explain under half, and the rest has no known cause. V, J and clone size derive from that table, while D and trimming were established from the DNA sequence. The sample table records around 2,000,000 clones; about 94% of these occur just once. The ten largest clones capture about 1.1% of the sample.

Taken from the germline V gene, the CDR1 and CDR2 loops are MDHEN and SYDVKM. Spanning cysteine to phenylalanine, the CDR3 consists of 15 amino acids. The only DNA kept is the CDR3, 45 bases in frame from the first base. V is shortened by 7 bases, J by 9 bases, and the region joining them spans 24 bases. CD8 naive samples were CD45RO-negative cells positively selected for CCR7, giving a CD45RA+CCR7+ population that excluded TemRA cells. Donors were healthy HIV-negative adults with no recently reported acute infections or vaccinations. All donors were Caucasian adults living in Nashville, Tennessee, USA. Blood was obtained by leukapheresis, after which PBMCs were separated by Ficoll-Histopaque density gradient centrifugation and cryopreserved in liquid nitrogen vapor phase. Purity and quantity of every magnetically sorted T cell population were checked by analytical flow cytometry. Each sorted fraction had its genomic DNA isolated and then quantified by UV absorbance on a Nanodrop 2000c.

The sequencing input was naive CD8+ T cells sorted from blood. The cell subset or site label here, explained by the study, means: CD45RA+CCR7+. This sequence was found in a man between 18 and 35 years old in good health. This chain is built from TRBV28 and TRBJ2-5; TRBD1 is a possible D gene, resting on 6 matching bases. The sequenced DNA: TGTGCCAGCACGCCCGTCAGGGGCCCCACGGGACCCCAGTACTTC. Translated, this gives CASTPVRGPTGPQYF.